Following are 27 T cell receptor beta chains from one sample sequenced in a study of tumor-infiltrating lymphocytes in primary liver carcinoma. Using a constant-region primer together with ProtoScript II reverse transcriptase, TCR beta cDNA was made from about 490 ng of total RNA. Three rounds of nested multiplex PCR with slightly modified ARM-PCR produced TCR beta libraries. The first two PCR rounds, around 10 cycles each, used TRBV1-TRBV30 forward primers and a C-beta reverse primer. Each CDR3 protein gets one entry after TCRdb re-called the multiplex PCR reads with MiXCR. The sample shows around 21,000 distinct CDR3 sequences, roughly three quarters of them seen only once. Co-extracted RNA and DNA came from roughly 20-30 mg of unsorted bulk tissue. The sample taken for sequencing was liver tumor tissue from sampling region 1. Subset defined: tumor region T1, superior pole. Source of these receptors: a man between 35 and 55 years old with primary liver carcinoma and hepatitis B virus infection.

In its sample, this clonotype was seen many times. The chain combines TRBV5-6 with TRBJ1-2; D is uncertain. The CDR3 totals 14 residues. The germline CDR1 and CDR2 sequences are SGHDT and YYEEEE. V was trimmed by 1 base and J by 5 bases, leaving 12 bases between them. This chain's CDR3 is CASSLLTAVYGYTF. The CDR3 DNA reads TGTGCCAGCAGCTTGTTGACGGCAGTTTATGGCTACACCTTC.

With regard to this clonotype: Sequence at one end of the junction differs from germline and may be a read error. The chain has TRBV11-2 and TRBJ2-5, with D perhaps given as TRBD1 or TRBD2 (5 bases each). Per the germline V gene, CDR1 is SGHAT and CDR2 is FQNNGV. The CDR3 has 16 residues. Here the CDR3 DNA reads TGTGCCGGCAGCCAAACTCCTGGTGAGGGGACAGAGACCCAGTACTTC. Translated: CAGSQTPGEGTETQYF.

This clonotype was seen more than once but under ten times. As the CDR3 is not closed by the conserved phenylalanine or tryptophan, this likely results from a read error. This chain connects TRBV5-6 to TRBJ2-7; 8 bases map to TRBD2. V trimming: 2 bases; J trimming: 6 bases; junction bases outside the gene matches: 13. In germline, CDR1 is SGHDT, CDR2 YYEEEE. This CDR3 region has 16 residues. In DNA form, the CDR3 reads TGTGCCAGCAGCTTCAGGACTAGCAGGAGACACCTCGAGCAGTACCTC. The encoded protein is CASSFRTSRRHLEQYL.

CDR3 in amino acids: CASSRVALLAGARDTQYF. The CDR3 coding sequence is TGTGCCAGCAGCCGAGTGGCACTTCTAGCGGGGGCGAGAGATACGCAGTATTTT. The chain carries TRBV4-2 and TRBJ2-3; 10 nucleotides agree with TRBD2. J gave up 5 bases and V 4 bases, and 15 bases lay outside the gene matches. Germline CDR1 LGHNA, CDR2 YNFKEQ. This CDR3 has 18 residues.

This clonotype showed up just once. At one of its ends the junction is not consistent with the germline gene, which may arise from a read error. The chain carries TRBV6-2 or TRBV6-3 and TRBJ1-1, with D possibly being TRBD1 (5 bases). The CDR3 covers 14 residues. Germline V gene sequence: CDR1 MNHEY, CDR2 SVGEGT. The CDR3: CACSYPGLNTEAFF. DNA of the CDR3: TGTGCCTGCAGTTATCCAGGGCTGAACACTGAAGCTTTCTTT.

In regard to this clonotype: Its ends do not fully match the called genes, so a read error is possible. The rearrangement links TRBV11-3 to TRBJ2-1, with D possibly being TRBD1 (6 bases). The germline CDR1 and CDR2 sequences are SGHNT and YENEEA. The CDR3 runs to 16 residues. The CDR3, as DNA: TGTGCAAGCAGCCCAGTAGGAGAGGGGGTGGTAGATGAGCAGTTCTTC. Its protein product is CASSPVGEGVVDEQFF.

This clonotype has more than one count but fewer than ten. Germline is not matched at one junction end, which may reflect a read error. The rearrangement uses TRBV4-3 and TRBJ2-7, with a possible D match to TRBD2 (6 bases). The CDR3 runs to 15 residues. Germline CDR1 is LGHNA and CDR2 is YSLEER. CDR3 DNA: TGTGCCAGCGGCCAAGATCGGGAGACTCCTTACGAGCAGTACTTC. It is translated as CASGQDRETPYEQYF.

Comment on this clonotype: No conserved phenylalanine or tryptophan is present at the end of the CDR3, so a read error is the likely explanation. The rearrangement uses TRBV29-1 and TRBJ2-1; 11 bases align to TRBD2. From germline, CDR1 is SQVTM and CDR2 ANQGSEA. The CDR3 runs to 12 residues. CDR3 protein: CGVRLAGYEQFS. The CDR3 nucleotides are TGCGGAGTCCGACTAGCGGGATATGAGCAGTTCTCC.

About this clonotype: Likely a read error: the CDR3 ends without its conserved phenylalanine or tryptophan. The chain links TRBV4-3 to TRBJ2-7; tentative D call: TRBD2 (6 bases). This CDR3 spans 15 amino acids. The V gene's germline CDR1 is LGHNA and CDR2 YSLEER. The CDR3 loop reads CANSQDRETPYEQYL. The CDR3 bases are TGTGCCAACAGCCAAGATCGGGAGACTCCCTACGAGCAGTACCTC.

A word on this clonotype: Sequence at one end of the junction differs from germline and may be a read error. This sequence joins TRBV10-3 and TRBJ2-3; either TRBD1 or TRBD2 may supply D (6 bases each). This CDR3 has 14 amino acids. CDR1 and CDR2 (germline): ENHRY, SYGVKD. Here the CDR3 DNA reads TGTGCCATCGGGGCAGGGGCTAGCGCAGATGCGCAGTATTTT. Encoded protein: CAIGAGASADAQYF.

For this clonotype: A junction end diverges from the germline sequence, so it may reflect a read error. The V gene is TRBV28, the J gene TRBJ2-1; 12 nucleotides align to TRBD1. The DNA end favors TRBJ2-7, so the J call may be wrong. The germline gives CDR1 MDHEN, CDR2 SYDVKM. The CDR3 sequence is 15 residues long. The CDR3 loop reads CANSLGGQGAREQYF. CDR3 sequence (DNA): TGTGCCAACAGTTTGGGGGGACAGGGGGCGCGTGAGCAGTACTTC.

This clonotype is categorized as medium-sized (0.01 to 0.1%). The gene calls are TRBV30 and TRBJ2-1; D tentatively fits TRBD1 or TRBD2 (5 bases each). There are 15 residues in the CDR3. CDR1 and CDR2 from the germline V gene are GTSNPN and SVGIG (reference sequence). The V and J ends lost 0 bases and 8 bases respectively, with 17 bases between them. Here the CDR3 DNA reads TGTGCCTGGAGTGTACCCAGGGTCCGAGGGGATGAGCAGTTCTTC. The encoded protein is CAWSVPRVRGDEQFF.

Remarks on this clonotype: An end of the junction differs from the germline gene, which may be a read error. The rearrangement joins TRBV29-1 to TRBJ1-2, with 7 bases matching TRBD1. The germline V gene has CDR1 SQVTM and CDR2 ANQGSEA. The CDR3 length is 14 residues. Here the CDR3 DNA reads TGCAGCGTTTCCCGCCCAGGGGGATCCTATGACTACACCTTC. Its translation is CSVSRPGGSYDYTF. The variable domain in full, completed from reference TRBV29-1 and TRBJ1-2, reads SAVISQKPSRDICQRGTSLTIQCQVDSQVTMMFWYRQQPGQSLTLIATANQGSEATYESGFVIDKFPISRPNLTFSTLTVSNMSPEDSSIYLCSVSRPGGSYDYTFGSGTRLTVV.

Turning to this clonotype: An end of the junction does not agree with germline; a read error may underlie this. The chain links TRBV11-2 to TRBJ2-5; 8 bases are a match to TRBD2. CDR1 and CDR2 (germline): SGHAT, FQNNGV. The CDR3 loop spans 15 amino acids. The CDR3 DNA is TGTTCCAGCAGCCCCCCCGGGAGGGGTTTTGGGGCCCAGTACTTC. Translation: CSSSPPGRGFGAQYF.

This clonotype was found once. A junction boundary mismatches the germline segment, possibly from a read error. The chain is built from TRBV10-2 and TRBJ2-6; D remains ambiguous. The CDR3 contains 14 residues. Germline V CDR1 and CDR2: WSHSY, SAAADI. The CDR3 sequence is CASSVVSGVNVMTF. As DNA, the CDR3 is TGCGCCAGCAGTGTGGTCTCTGGGGTCAACGTCATGACTTTC.

About this clonotype itself: Mismatch with germline at one junction end may stem from a read error. The genes are TRBV28 and TRBJ2-7; D unclear. This CDR3 comprises 16 residues. Germline loops: CDR1 MDHEN, CDR2 SYDVKM. The CDR3 coding sequence is TGTGCCAGCAGTTTAAACCCCCTCAGCCGGACCTACGGGCAGTACTTC. Its translation is CASSLNPLSRTYGQYF.

A few counts support this clonotype. The V and J genes are TRBV11-1 and TRBJ2-2; tentative D call: TRBD2 (5 bases). The CDR3 has 14 amino acids. V dropped 4 bases and J dropped 4 bases, with 10 bases sitting between them. Germline V gene data show CDR1 as SGHAT and CDR2 as FQDESV (reference sequence). This CDR3 reads CASSYTSGTGELFF. In DNA, the CDR3 is TGTGCCAGCAGCTATACTAGTGGCACCGGGGAGCTGTTTTTT.

About this clonotype: At one boundary the junction diverges from the germline segment, which might be a read error. The chain joins TRBV5-1 to TRBJ1-5; possible D gene TRBD1, 5 bases. The CDR3 contains 14 residues. The V gene's germline CDR1 is SGHRS and CDR2 YFSETQ. The CDR3 sequence: CASSLSGNYQSQHF. The CDR3 bases are TGCGCCAGCAGCCTGTCAGGGAACTATCAGTCCCAGCATTTT.

In the case of this clonotype: One end of the junction is discordant with germline, which a read error may explain. The chain combines TRBV6-5 with TRBJ2-7; 11 nucleotides align to TRBD2. This CDR3 is built from 17 residues. Germline V gene data show CDR1 as MNHEY and CDR2 as SVGAGI. The CDR3 DNA sequence: TGTGCCGGCAGGACATTAACTAGCGGGAGACCAACCTACGAACAGTATTTC. Encoded protein: CAGRTLTSGRPTYEQYF.

A word on this clonotype: A much larger clone lies a single base off, so this may be a read error. J is TRBJ2-6 and V is TRBV4-2; TRBD2 agrees at 10 bases. The CDR3 sequence is 18 residues long. In germline, CDR1 is LGHNA, CDR2 YNFKEQ. The CDR3 nucleotides read TGTGCCTGCAGCCCAAAATTAGCGGGAGGATCTGGGGCCAACGTCATGACTTTC. Its protein product is CACSPKLAGGSGANVMTF.

This clonotype came up a few times. A junction boundary mismatches the germline segment, possibly from a read error. V gene TRBV6-2 or TRBV6-3 combines with J gene TRBJ2-1; D uncertain. Looked up from germline, CDR1 is MNHEY and CDR2 is SVGEGT. The CDR3 runs to 14 residues. The CDR3 nucleotides read TGTGTCAGCAGTTACCAGTGGGCGCGCCCCTGGCAGTTCTTC. It specifies CVSSYQWARPWQFF.

Comment on this clonotype: A junction boundary mismatches the germline segment, possibly from a read error. This chain joins TRBV11-2 and TRBJ2-5; maybe TRBD2 (5 bases). Germline CDR1 reads SGHAT; CDR2 reads FQNNGV. The CDR3 extends over 18 amino acids. This CDR3 is CVSGLARLALGKKEAQYF. In DNA form, the CDR3 reads TGTGTCAGCGGCTTAGCGAGGCTAGCCCTGGGAAAAAAGGAGGCCCAGTACTTC.

Concerning this clonotype: The missing conserved phenylalanine or tryptophan at the end of this CDR3 makes a read error likely. V and J are TRBV5-5 and TRBJ2-1; D is unresolved. The V gene's germline CDR1 is SGHKS and CDR2 YYEKEE (reference sequence). CDR3 size: 15 residues. In DNA form, the CDR3 reads TGTGCCAGCAGCCCTGAACAAGGTTCCTACAGTGAGCAGTTCCTC. This translates into CASSPEQGSYSEQFL.

This chain uses TRBV11-2 with TRBJ2-5; 8 nucleotides match TRBD2. Germline CDR1 SGHAT, CDR2 FQNNGV. Trimming took 5 bases from V and 12 from J; bases not matched to a gene: 20. This CDR3 has 16 amino acids. For the CDR3, the DNA is TGTGCCAGCAGCCAAGCTCCTGGCGGGGGGAAGGATACCGAGTACTTC. Its translation is CASSQAPGGGKDTEYF.

With regard to this clonotype: The conserved phenylalanine or tryptophan is not found at the CDR3 terminus, so this likely reflects a read error. The chain uses TRBV5-1 and TRBJ2-3; D is possibly TRBD1 or TRBD2 (5 bases each). The V gene's germline CDR1 is SGHRS and CDR2 YFSETQ. The CDR3 runs 14 residues. As DNA, the CDR3 is TGCGCCAGCAGCCCTGGGGGTAGCACAGACACGCAGTATTAT. Translation gives CASSPGGSTDTQYY.

The chain employs TRBV11-2 and TRBJ1-4; D remains unclear. V was cut by 5 bases and J by 3 bases, with 25 bases left in between. This CDR3 is 19 amino acids long. CDR1 is SGHAT, CDR2 FQNNGV, per germline. CDR3 coding DNA: TGTGCCAGCAGCCCGAAGCAACAAAGGACGTCCGCAGCTAATGAAAAACTGTTTTTT. Translating gives CASSPKQQRTSAANEKLFF.

V gene TRBV19 combines with J gene TRBJ2-2; D is undetermined. V was cut by 3 bases and J by 7 bases, with 12 bases left in between. Germline CDR1 LNHDA, CDR2 SQIVND (reference sequence). The CDR3 covers 14 residues. CDR3 residues: CASSISPRFGELFF. CDR3 in DNA: TGTGCCAGTAGTATTTCTCCAAGGTTCGGGGAGCTGTTTTTT.